Following are 7 T cell receptor beta chains from one sample sequenced in a study of blood T cell repertoires in COVID-19. Sequenced by immunoSEQ multiplex PCR; TCRdb stores in-frame clones only, minus some. The sample yields about 260,000 clones, about 80% seen once. The source material was peripheral blood. The receptors were gathered from a woman of 80 years or more with acute or convalescent COVID-19.

The chain is built from TRBV24-1 and TRBJ2-5; TRBD2 matches 9 bases. The CDR3 sequence is 15 residues long. V lost 5 bases, J lost 1 base, and 4 bases stayed unmatched. Germline V gives CDR1 KGHDR, CDR2 SFDVKD. CDR3 nucleotides: TGTGCCACCAGTGGGGCTAGCGGGATCCAAGAGACCCAGTACTTC. Translating gives CATSGASGIQETQYF.

This chain connects TRBV7-3 to TRBJ2-2, with D perhaps TRBD1 (5 bases). This CDR3 contains 14 residues. V gave up 5 bases and J gave up 3 bases, with 10 bases separating them. Per germline, CDR1 SGHTA and CDR2 FQGTGA. The CDR3 DNA sequence: TGTGCCAGCAGCAAAACAGGAGACACCGGGGAGCTGTTTTTT. Encoded protein: CASSKTGDTGELFF.

CDR3 sequence reads: CASSPQDLAGGVDTQYF. The DNA for the CDR3 is TGTGCCAGCAGCCCCCAGGATCTAGCGGGAGGTGTAGATACGCAGTATTTT. V is TRBV28 and J is TRBJ2-3, with TRBD2 identical over 11 bases. J was trimmed by 5 bases and V by 6 bases; bases with no gene match: 13. CDR1 MDHEN and CDR2 SYDVKM come from the germline V gene. The CDR3 contains 17 residues. Variable domain in full (rest from reference TRBV28 and TRBJ2-3): DVKVTQSSRYLVKRTGEKVFLECVQDMDHENMFWYRQDPGLGLRLIYFSYDVKMKEKGDIPEGYSVSREKKERFSLILESASTNQTSMYLCASSPQDLAGGVDTQYFGPGTRLTVL.

The chain employs TRBV3-1 (or the pseudogene TRBV3-2) and TRBJ1-4; no firm D call. Per the germline V gene, CDR1 is LGHDT and CDR2 is YNNKEL (reference sequence). This CDR3 is 16 amino acids long. Trimming left V 2 bases short and J 4 bases short, with 14 bases between. The CDR3 bases are TGTGCCAGCAGCCAACCGCAAGTGGGCGTTAATGAAAAACTGTTTTTT. As protein: CASSQPQVGVNEKLFF.

This clone was counted once. The chain uses TRBV4-3 and TRBJ2-3, with D maybe TRBD2 (5 bases). The V gene's germline CDR1 is LGHNA and CDR2 YSLEER. CDR3 length: 20 residues. Trimming took 0 bases from V and 0 from J, leaving 22 bases between them. The DNA for the CDR3 is TGCGCCAGCAGCCAAGATGAGGGCACCAGGATTAATCCTAGCACAGATACGCAGTATTTT. Amino acids: CASSQDEGTRINPSTDTQYF.

V gene TRBV7-3 combines with J gene TRBJ2-3, with TRBD2 matching 8 bases. The CDR3 is 15 amino acids. Germline V gene sequence: CDR1 SGHTA, CDR2 FQGTGA. J gave up 6 bases and V 2 bases, and 7 bases lay outside the gene matches. In DNA, the CDR3 is TGTGCCAGCAGCTTAGTAGCGGGGAGTCTCGATACGCAGTATTTT. This translates into CASSLVAGSLDTQYF. The full variable domain, rest sourced from reference TRBV7-3 and TRBJ2-3, is GAGVSQTPSNKVTEKGKYVELRCDPISGHTALYWYRQSLGQGPEFLIYFQGTGAADDSGLPNDRFFAVRPEGSVSTLKIQRTERGDSAVYLCASSLVAGSLDTQYFGPGTRLTVL.

The gene calls are TRBV19 and TRBJ1-5; no clear D gene. Looked up from germline, CDR1 is LNHDA and CDR2 is SQIVND (reference sequence). This CDR3 is built from 13 residues. The germline V and J ends were trimmed by 2 bases and 4 bases, with 6 bases remaining between them. The CDR3 DNA follows: TGTGCCAGTAGTATAACAAGAAATCAGCCCCAGCATTTT. It codes for CASSITRNQPQHF.